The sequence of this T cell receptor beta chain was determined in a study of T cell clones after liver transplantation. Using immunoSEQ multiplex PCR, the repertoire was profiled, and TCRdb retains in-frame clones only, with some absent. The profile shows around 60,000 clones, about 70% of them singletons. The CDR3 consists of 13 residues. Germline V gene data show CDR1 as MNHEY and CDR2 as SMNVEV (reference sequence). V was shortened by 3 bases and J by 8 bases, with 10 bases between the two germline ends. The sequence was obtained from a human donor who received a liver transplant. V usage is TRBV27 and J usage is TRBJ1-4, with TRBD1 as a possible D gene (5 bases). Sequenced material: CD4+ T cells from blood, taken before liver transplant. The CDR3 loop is CASSLREGEKLFF. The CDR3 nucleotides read TGTGCCAGCAGTTTGAGGGAGGGGGAAAAACTGTTTTTT.